Here is one T cell receptor beta chain with its context. Only in-frame clones appear in the TCRdb table, and some are missing; sequencing was by immunoSEQ multiplex PCR. The sample holds 90,000 to 120,000 clones, around 94% seen once. The sample is drawn from a study of T cell responses to AZD1222 COVID-19 vaccine. Germline V gene sequence: CDR1 KGHSH, CDR2 LQKENI. V lost 1 base to trimming and J lost 8 bases, with 21 bases between them. The CDR3 runs to 18 residues. Sequencing used peripheral blood, obtained on day 0 of AZD1222 vaccination. The sequence came from an adult in good health. V usage is TRBV18 and J usage is TRBJ1-6; possibly TRBD1 for D (6 bases). CDR3 coding DNA: TGTGCCAGCTCACCACTCGGAACAGGGATAATGTATGATTCACCCCTCCACTTT. Translated: CASSPLGTGIMYDSPLHF.